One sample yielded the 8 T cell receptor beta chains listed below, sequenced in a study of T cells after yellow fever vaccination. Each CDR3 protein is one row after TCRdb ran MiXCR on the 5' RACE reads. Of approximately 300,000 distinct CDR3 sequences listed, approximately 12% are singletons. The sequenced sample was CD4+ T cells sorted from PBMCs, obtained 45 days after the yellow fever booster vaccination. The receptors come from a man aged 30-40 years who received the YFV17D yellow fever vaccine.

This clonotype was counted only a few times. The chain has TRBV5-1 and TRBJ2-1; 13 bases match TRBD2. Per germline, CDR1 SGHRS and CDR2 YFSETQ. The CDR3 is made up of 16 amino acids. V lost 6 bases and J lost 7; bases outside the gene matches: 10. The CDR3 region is CASTPILAGGINEQFF. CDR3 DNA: TGCGCCAGCACCCCCATACTAGCGGGAGGGATAAATGAGCAGTTCTTC.

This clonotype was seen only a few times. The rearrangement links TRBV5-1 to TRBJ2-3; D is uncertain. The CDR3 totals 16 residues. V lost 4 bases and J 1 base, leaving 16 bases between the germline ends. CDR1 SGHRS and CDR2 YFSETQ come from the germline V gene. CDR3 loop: CASSPSVGLGTDTQYF. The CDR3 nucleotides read TGCGCCAGCAGCCCCTCGGTTGGCTTAGGCACAGATACGCAGTATTTT.

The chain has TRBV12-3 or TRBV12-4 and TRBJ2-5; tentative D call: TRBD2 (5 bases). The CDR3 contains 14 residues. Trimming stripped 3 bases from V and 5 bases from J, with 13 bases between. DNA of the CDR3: TGTGCCAGCAGTTTTCGGTCGGGGATGGAGACCCAGTACTTC. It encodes CASSFRSGMETQYF.

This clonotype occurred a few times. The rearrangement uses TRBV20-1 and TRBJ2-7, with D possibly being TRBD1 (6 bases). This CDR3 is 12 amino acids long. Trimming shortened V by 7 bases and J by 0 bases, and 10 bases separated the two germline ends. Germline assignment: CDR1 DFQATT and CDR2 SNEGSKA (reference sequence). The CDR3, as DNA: TGCAGTGGGACGGACAGCTCCTACGAGCAGTACTTC. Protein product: CSGTDSSYEQYF.

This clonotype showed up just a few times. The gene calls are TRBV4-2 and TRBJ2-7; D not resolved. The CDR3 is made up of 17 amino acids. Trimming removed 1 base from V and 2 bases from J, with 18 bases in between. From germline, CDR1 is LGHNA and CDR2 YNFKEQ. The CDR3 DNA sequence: TGTGCCAGCAGCCAAGTCCCGTTTGGTGTGGTCGCCTACGAGCAGTACTTC. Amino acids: CASSQVPFGVVAYEQYF.

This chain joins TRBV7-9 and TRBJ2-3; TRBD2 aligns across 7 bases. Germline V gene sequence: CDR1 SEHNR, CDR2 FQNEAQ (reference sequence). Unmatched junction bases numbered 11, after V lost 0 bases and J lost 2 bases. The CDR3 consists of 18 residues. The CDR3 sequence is CASSLAHSGTTNTDTQYF. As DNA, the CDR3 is TGTGCCAGCAGCTTAGCCCACTCCGGGACTACCAACACAGATACGCAGTATTTT.

The CDR3 DNA reads TGTGCCAGCAGCCCTAGCGGGAACACAGATACGCAGTATTTT. Its translation: CASSPSGNTDTQYF. The rearrangement links TRBV7-2 to TRBJ2-3; TRBD2 matches 9 bases. The CDR3 totals 14 residues. CDR1 and CDR2 from the germline V gene are SGHTA and FQGNSA. V was clipped by 5 bases and J by 2 bases; unmatched bases: 2.

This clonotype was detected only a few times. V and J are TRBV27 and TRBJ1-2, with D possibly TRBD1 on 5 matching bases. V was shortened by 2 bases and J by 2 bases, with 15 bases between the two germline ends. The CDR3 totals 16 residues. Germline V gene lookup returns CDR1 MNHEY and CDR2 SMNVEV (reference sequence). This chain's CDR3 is CASSLTPLGVNYGYTF. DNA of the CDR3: TGTGCCAGCAGTTTAACCCCCTTGGGGGTAAACTATGGCTACACCTTC.